The 27 T cell receptor beta chains below all came from one sample that was sequenced in a study of blood T cell repertoires in COVID-19. Sequencing was performed with immunoSEQ multiplex PCR; in TCRdb, only in-frame clones are kept and a portion is missing. The sample has around 120,000 clones, about nine tenths seen once. Material: peripheral blood. These receptors were collected from a woman between 65 and 79 years old with acute or convalescent COVID-19.

The genes are TRBV27 and TRBJ2-3, with TRBD2 as a possible D gene (6 bases). Germline CDR1 and CDR2: MNHEY and SMNVEV (reference sequence). The V end lost 5 bases, the J end lost 2 bases, and 14 bases lay between the germline ends. This CDR3 is built from 15 residues. The CDR3, as DNA: TGTGCCAGCAGTGTACGGGACTTACACACAGATACGCAGTATTTT. Translating it yields CASSVRDLHTDTQYF.

This clone was seen more than once but under ten times. The chain employs TRBV2 and TRBJ2-5, with TRBD2 matching over 10 bases. Germline loops: CDR1 SNHLY, CDR2 FYNNEI. This CDR3 spans 16 amino acids. V lost 3 bases and J lost 5; bases outside the gene matches: 9. For the CDR3, the DNA is TGTGCCAGCAGTGAGGAGTTAGCGGGGGGAATGGAGACCCAGTACTTC. It translates to CASSEELAGGMETQYF.

This chain joins TRBV7-3 and TRBJ2-1; 9 bases map to TRBD2. In germline, CDR1 is SGHTA, CDR2 FQGTGA. This CDR3 has 15 amino acids. The junction had 4 bases not matched to a gene; V was cut back by 1 base and J by 6 bases. CDR3 residues: CASSLRSGGRNEQFF. CDR3 in DNA: TGTGCCAGCAGCTTAAGAAGCGGGGGGCGCAATGAGCAGTTCTTC.

This chain links TRBV30 with TRBJ1-2; a weak D match, TRBD1 (5 bases). The CDR3 is made up of 15 amino acids. Germline values: CDR1 GTSNPN, CDR2 SVGIG (reference sequence). V lost 0 bases to trimming and J lost 7 bases, with 18 bases between them. CDR3 sequence: CAWSVRQGQGSGYTF. CDR3 DNA sequence: TGTGCCTGGAGTGTACGGCAGGGCCAGGGCTCTGGCTACACCTTC.

The chain links TRBV7-7 to TRBJ1-4, with 7 bases matching TRBD1. The CDR3 has 15 residues. Germline assignment: CDR1 SSHAT and CDR2 FNYEAQ (reference sequence). V lost 5 bases, J lost 3 bases, and 6 bases stayed unmatched. The DNA of the CDR3 is TGTGCCAGCAGCGATTCGACAGGGCCTAATGAAAAACTGTTTTTT. Its translation is CASSDSTGPNEKLFF.

The chain uses TRBV10-3 and TRBJ2-7; the match to TRBD2 covers 7 bases. Germline V CDR1 and CDR2: ENHRY, SYGVKD. The ends lost 0 bases at V and 8 bases at J; junction bases unmatched: 10. The CDR3 has 15 residues. CDR3 nucleotide sequence: TGTGCCATCAGTGAGTCGACCAGCGGGGTGACGAAGCAGTACTTC. Protein product: CAISESTSGVTKQYF.

This clone was found once. J is TRBJ1-2 and V is TRBV3-1 (or the pseudogene TRBV3-2), with D perhaps matching TRBD1 (6 bases). The CDR3 covers 14 residues. Germline V lookup: CDR1 LGHDT, CDR2 YNNKEL (reference sequence). The V end was cut by 6 bases, the J end by 4 bases, with 15 bases between. Written as DNA, the CDR3 is TGTGCCAGCAGTCTTGATACAGGGATCTATGGCTACACCTTC. Its translation is CASSLDTGIYGYTF.

The V and J genes are TRBV6-2 or TRBV6-3 and TRBJ2-5; possibly TRBD2 for D (7 bases). The CDR3 covers 14 residues. The V and J ends lost 5 bases and 5 bases respectively, with 15 bases between them. Germline V gene lookup returns CDR1 MNHEY and CDR2 SVGEGT. CDR3 protein: CASSKRGGLETQYF. CDR3 DNA sequence: TGTGCCAGCAGTAAGCGCGGGGGCCTGGAGACCCAGTACTTC.

This CDR3 reads CASSRLAGGLETQYF. The CDR3 DNA follows: TGTGCCAGCAGTAGACTAGCGGGGGGGCTAGAGACCCAGTACTTC. This chain uses TRBV2 with TRBJ2-5; 14 bases agree with TRBD2. Germline CDR1 SNHLY, CDR2 FYNNEI. Germline trimming cut 5 bases from V and 4 bases from J; bases unmatched to any gene: 3. The CDR3 sequence is 15 residues long.

The chain uses TRBV27 and TRBJ2-7, with TRBD1 identical over 7 bases. The CDR3 runs 14 residues. Germline trimming cut 3 bases from V and 3 bases from J; bases unmatched to any gene: 5. CDR1 and CDR2 (germline): MNHEY, SMNVEV (reference sequence). CDR3 sequence: CASSLKGGGYEQYF. CDR3 in DNA: TGTGCCAGCAGTTTGAAAGGGGGCGGCTACGAGCAGTACTTC.

The rearrangement joins TRBV12-3 or TRBV12-4 to TRBJ2-3; 16 bases fit TRBD2. The CDR3 covers 13 residues. The V segment lost 6 bases and the J segment 14 bases; nucleotides outside the gene matches: 5. For the CDR3, the DNA is TGTGCCAGCAGAACGGGACTAGCGGGGGGGTGGTATTTT. This encodes CASRTGLAGGWYF.

This chain links TRBV4-1 with TRBJ1-5, with TRBD1 as a possible D gene (6 bases). The CDR3 runs 14 residues. V shed 4 bases and J shed 0 bases, with 7 bases lying between them. Germline CDR1 is MGHRA and CDR2 is YSYEKL. The CDR3 loop is CASSRTDSNQPQHF. The CDR3 nucleotides are TGCGCCAGCAGCCGGACAGATAGCAATCAGCCCCAGCATTTT.

A single count supports this clone. This chain uses TRBV6-5 with TRBJ2-7, with D possibly TRBD1 on 5 matching bases. The length of the CDR3 is 12 residues. The ends were cut back, 6 bases at V and 1 base at J, with 7 bases in the middle. Germline V CDR1 and CDR2: MNHEY, SVGAGI. The CDR3 sequence is CASRDKSYEQYF. The CDR3 nucleotides read TGTGCCAGCAGGGACAAGTCCTACGAGCAGTACTTC.

The chain uses TRBV9 and TRBJ1-1; 7 nucleotides match TRBD1. Per germline, CDR1 SGDLS and CDR2 YYNGEE. Trimming at V came to 0 bases and at J to 4 bases, leaving 3 bases not matched to a gene. The CDR3 totals 14 residues. CDR3 bases: TGTGCCAGCAGCGTAGGACAGGGCGGCACTGAAGCTTTCTTT. Translated, it gives CASSVGQGGTEAFF.

The chain uses TRBV3-1 (or the pseudogene TRBV3-2) and TRBJ2-7, with a tentative D call TRBD1 (5 bases). CDR3 size: 14 residues. V lost 1 base, J lost 6 bases, and 13 bases lay in between. From germline, CDR1 is LGHDT and CDR2 YNNKEL (reference sequence). The CDR3 reads CASSQARVRGEQYF. The DNA for the CDR3 is TGTGCCAGCAGCCAAGCCAGGGTCCGAGGCGAGCAGTACTTC.

The CDR3 loop reads CASSLSWTGRAGYTF. The CDR3 nucleotides read TGTGCCAGCAGCCTGAGCTGGACAGGGAGGGCTGGCTACACCTTC. This sequence joins TRBV5-4 and TRBJ1-2; the match to TRBD1 covers 8 bases. Germline-derived CDR1 and CDR2 are SGHNT and YYREEE (reference sequence). V lost 4 bases to trimming and J lost 7 bases; unmatched junction nucleotides: 12. The CDR3 runs to 15 residues.

The V gene is TRBV28, the J gene TRBJ1-5, with D possibly TRBD1 on 6 matching bases. V dropped 2 bases and J dropped 4 bases, with 9 bases sitting between them. Germline V gene sequence: CDR1 MDHEN, CDR2 SYDVKM. The CDR3 covers 14 residues. DNA for the CDR3: TGTGCCAGCAGTTTAGCAGGGGATAATCAGCCCCAGCATTTT. Residues: CASSLAGDNQPQHF.

This rearrangement joins TRBV5-8 to TRBJ1-1, with D possibly matching TRBD1 (5 bases). V was cut by 6 bases and J by 1 base, with 16 bases left in between. CDR3 length equals 15 residues. Germline CDR1 SGHTS, CDR2 YDEGEE. The DNA of the CDR3 is TGTGCCAGCATTTATGCGGGGGGGTCGAACACTGAAGCTTTCTTT. Protein: CASIYAGGSNTEAFF. Full variable domain (remainder filled in from reference TRBV5-8 and TRBJ1-1): EAGVTQSPTHLIKTRGQQATLRCSPISGHTSVYWYQQALGLGLQFLLWYDEGEERNRGNFPPRFSGRQFPNYSSELNVNALELEDSALYLCASIYAGGSNTEAFFGQGTRLTVV.

The chain has TRBV5-1 and TRBJ2-3; 8 bases match TRBD1. CDR3 length equals 15 residues. V lost 3 bases to trimming and J lost 2 bases; unmatched junction nucleotides: 5. Germline V gene lookup returns CDR1 SGHRS and CDR2 YFSETQ. The CDR3 spells CASSSTGAFTDTQYF. The CDR3 nucleotides read TGCGCCAGCAGCTCGACAGGGGCCTTCACAGATACGCAGTATTTT.

CDR3 region: CASSLAGGTDTQYF. The DNA of the CDR3 is TGTGCCAGCAGCCTAGCGGGGGGCACAGATACGCAGTATTTT. The chain links TRBV6-5 to TRBJ2-3, with 10 bases identical to TRBD2. With 6 bases clipped from V and 1 base from J, the junction kept 1 base outside the gene matches. The germline V gene encodes CDR1 MNHEY and CDR2 SVGAGI. This CDR3 comprises 14 residues.

V and J are TRBV29-1 and TRBJ1-6; 7 bases are a match to TRBD1. Unmatched junction bases numbered 10, after V lost 6 bases and J lost 8 bases. The CDR3 sequence is 14 residues long. CDR1 is SQVTM and CDR2 is ANQGSEA in the germline V gene. The CDR3 region is CSVAHRDRDSPLHF. CDR3 sequence (DNA): TGCAGCGTCGCGCACCGGGACAGAGATTCACCCCTCCACTTT.

This sequence joins TRBV28 and TRBJ1-1, with D possibly TRBD1 on 6 matching bases. The V gene's germline CDR1 is MDHEN and CDR2 SYDVKM. The V end was cut by 4 bases, the J end by 0 bases, with 15 bases between. The CDR3 length is 16 residues. The CDR3 here is CASSWETGTMNTEAFF. CDR3 DNA: TGTGCCAGCAGTTGGGAAACAGGGACCATGAACACTGAAGCTTTCTTT.

V is TRBV5-4 and J is TRBJ2-7; 8 bases align to TRBD1. The CDR3 totals 14 residues. Per germline, CDR1 SGHNT and CDR2 YYREEE (reference sequence). V shed 5 bases and J 2 bases; nucleotides not matched to a gene: 6. The CDR3 here is CASRNAGQAYEQYF. The CDR3 DNA reads as TGTGCCAGCAGAAACGCGGGACAGGCCTACGAGCAGTACTTC.

This CDR3 reads CASSQVPGPLHF. The CDR3 nucleotides read TGTGCCAGCAGCCAAGTTCCCGGGCCCCTCCACTTT. The chain recombines TRBV14 with TRBJ1-6, with unresolved D. The CDR3 sequence is 12 residues long. Trimming left V 1 base short and J 13 bases short, with 8 bases between. The germline CDR1 and CDR2 sequences are SGHDN and FVKESK.

The rearrangement links TRBV28 to TRBJ2-5; D gene uncertain. The V end lost 3 bases, the J end lost 2 bases, and 7 bases lay between the germline ends. The CDR3 is 13 amino acids. The germline gives CDR1 MDHEN, CDR2 SYDVKM. CDR3 bases: TGTGCCAGCAGTTTTTGGGCACAAGAGACCCAGTACTTC. Translating it yields CASSFWAQETQYF.

This clone was seen more than once but under ten times. This chain joins TRBV7-8 and TRBJ1-2, with 8 positions matching TRBD1. Germline assignment: CDR1 SGHVS and CDR2 FQNEAQ. V lost 0 bases and J lost 6; bases outside the gene matches: 9. The CDR3 is made up of 16 amino acids. CDR3 protein: CASSLAGARTGNGYTF. DNA of the CDR3: TGTGCCAGCAGCTTAGCGGGGGCCCGGACAGGGAATGGCTACACCTTC.

Details on this clone: Other DNA sequences from this sample encode an identical CDR3 as well. J is TRBJ2-7 and V is TRBV30; D is unresolved. This CDR3 spans 12 amino acids. The germline V and J ends were trimmed by 1 base and 0 bases, with 4 bases remaining between them. CDR1 and CDR2 from the germline V gene are GTSNPN and SVGIG (reference sequence). The DNA of the CDR3 is TGTGCCTGGAGTGAGAGCTCCTACGAGCAGTACTTC. Amino acids: CAWSESSYEQYF.